These T cell receptor beta chains were read from a single sample in a study of blood T cell repertoires in COVID-19. Clones were read by immunoSEQ multiplex PCR, and TCRdb kept only the in-frame ones, dropping some. The sample includes 95,000 to 150,000 clones, more than 80% of them seen just once. Material for sequencing was peripheral blood. The source is a man aged 35-49 years with acute or convalescent COVID-19. Each CDR3 is given with its conserved first and last residue. The order of the fields is clone size, V gene, J gene, CDR3 protein. Rows give clone size only sometimes, using once, few, many, or a class for an expanded clone.

.	TRBV3-1/TRBV3-2	TRBJ2-1	CASSQPGQGAGNEQFF
once	TRBV18	TRBJ1-5	CASSPGRTGGKNQPQHF
.	TRBV14	TRBJ2-5	CASSQEAPFVGGRKTQYF
.	TRBV14	TRBJ2-7	CASSHNPGTSGTQSSYEQYF
.	TRBV5-6	TRBJ2-1	CASSLVGGRKTSEQFF
.	TRBV10-3	TRBJ1-6	CAIKPGGVDSPLHF
few	TRBV9	TRBJ1-2	CASSQAPRGNYGYTF
once	TRBV19	TRBJ1-5	CASTPASNNQPQHF
.	TRBV27	TRBJ1-2	CASSRDSNYGYTF
.	TRBV11-2	TRBJ1-1	CASSPSVGREAFF
.	TRBV6-5	TRBJ2-1	CASRTGLDNEQFF
.	TRBV10-2	TRBJ2-7	CASSGDRAYEQYF
.	TRBV2	TRBJ1-1	CASSDRGYGTEAFF
.	TRBV7-2	TRBJ2-7	CASSLEAGVVGQYF
.	TRBV21-1	TRBJ1-1	CASSENGVKGTEAFF
few	TRBV5-6	TRBJ2-7	CASSLVVGTGSSYEQYF
.	TRBV5-1	TRBJ1-1	CASSVLQGRGTEAFF
.	TRBV6-6	TRBJ1-6	CASSLGQGGSSYNSPLHF
.	TRBV2	TRBJ1-5	CASSERGLRNQPQHF
once	TRBV5-6	TRBJ2-5	CASSHRGGPSRTQYF
.	TRBV2	TRBJ2-1	CASSGRVVDNYNEQFF
.	TRBV5-1	TRBJ1-2	CATTEPGGASGYTF
.	TRBV5-4	TRBJ2-3	CASSRGSTDTQYF
.	TRBV27	TRBJ1-2	CASSFRGQLYYGYTF
.	TRBV3-1/TRBV3-2	TRBJ1-3	CASTASSGNTIYF
.	TRBV5-6	TRBJ1-2	CASSLVWQTRYGYTF
.	TRBV6-1	TRBJ2-4	CASSDPFGSGGTLAKNIQYF
.	TRBV25-1	TRBJ2-4	CASTPWGQVAIQYF
.	TRBV30	TRBJ2-2	CAWRGQNTGELFF
.	TRBV3-1/TRBV3-2	TRBJ2-5	CASSLDYPGLAAKETQYF
.	TRBV12-3/TRBV12-4	TRBJ1-1	CASSSRVAEAFF
.	TRBV7-2	TRBJ1-5	CASSIRTGEDQPQHF
.	TRBV27	TRBJ1-2	CASSPSGWYGYTF
once	TRBV6-2/TRBV6-3	TRBJ2-1	CASSPMTVRDNEQFF
.	TRBV9	TRBJ1-2	CASSVAPTGVGGYTF
.	TRBV6-5	TRBJ1-2	CASRAQGRTYGYTF
.	TRBV19	TRBJ1-5	CASSINWGGSDQPQHF
.	TRBV5-1	TRBJ2-1	CASSFNSGSNEQFF
.	TRBV3-1/TRBV3-2	TRBJ1-1	CASSQGFKYTEAFF
.	TRBV25-1	TRBJ1-2	CASSESFQSGYTF
.	TRBV4-2	TRBJ1-5	CASGTGGDQPQHF
.	TRBV18	TRBJ1-1	CASSPRTVSNTEAFF
few	TRBV3-1/TRBV3-2	TRBJ2-1	CASSPEVLAGVHNEQFF
.	TRBV6-6	TRBJ1-2	CATRGGDLGYTF
.	TRBV6-1	TRBJ1-6	CASSEASYRAYPLHF
once	TRBV4-2	TRBJ2-1	CASSQVGGKRNEQFF
.	TRBV5-4	TRBJ1-1	CASSTPKPGQGHTEAFF
.	TRBV18	TRBJ2-7	CASSLVTGPTSYEQYF
.	TRBV4-1	TRBJ1-3	CASSKEETHLILSGNTIYF
.	TRBV6-5	TRBJ1-2	CASSLTGYGYTF